This paragraph reports one T cell receptor (beta chain). Antigen: not known. Generated by immunoSEQ multiplex PCR, the TCRdb table keeps only in-frame clones and is missing some. The sample yields tens of thousands of clones, less than 90% seen once. The data stem from a study of OX40 agonist ivuxolimab in advanced cancers. Study background: Dosing consisted of intravenous ivuxolimab at 0.01 to 10 mg/kg every 2 weeks. Patients receiving dose escalation had hepatocellular carcinoma, melanoma, renal cell or head and neck cancer. Prior anti-PD-1, anti-PD-L1 or anti-CTLA-4 therapy did not bar entry, and roughly 40% had some.

The germline CDR1 and CDR2 sequences are GTSNPN and SVGIG (reference sequence). V was trimmed by 1 base and J by 5 bases, leaving 20 bases between them. The CDR3 has 16 residues. Notes on the study in general: On average, CD8+ T cells had more expanded clones than CD4+.

The input for sequencing was CD4+ or CD8+ T cells sorted from blood, taken in a trial of the OX40 agonist ivuxolimab. The rearrangement uses TRBV30 and TRBJ1-1, with D perhaps matching TRBD1 (6 bases). The clonotype comes from an adult with an advanced solid tumor such as melanoma, head and neck, liver or kidney cancer. CDR3 in amino acids: CAWSAALQQGETEAFF. The CDR3 DNA is TGTGCCTGGAGTGCCGCCCTTCAACAGGGAGAAACTGAAGCTTTCTTT.